These 16 T cell receptor beta chains came from one sample sequenced in a study of OX40 agonist ivuxolimab in advanced cancers. Libraries were prepared by immunoSEQ multiplex PCR; TCRdb keeps only in-frame clonotypes and omits some of them. The data contain about 48,000 clones, around 85% of them seen just once; the ten biggest clones take up 0.95% to 1.2%. Sample: CD4+ or CD8+ T cells sorted from blood, taken in a trial of the OX40 agonist ivuxolimab. These receptors all stem from an adult with an advanced solid tumor such as melanoma, head and neck, liver or kidney cancer.

The chain employs TRBV27 and TRBJ2-7; possibly TRBD2 for D (6 bases). CDR3 length equals 14 residues. The germline gives CDR1 MNHEY, CDR2 SMNVEV (reference sequence). CDR3 coding DNA: TGTGCAACACAACCCCTAGCGTCCGTTTACGAGCAGTACTTC. Its protein is CATQPLASVYEQYF.

The chain couples TRBV5-6 to TRBJ1-1; D is unresolved. Looked up from germline, CDR1 is SGHDT and CDR2 is YYEEEE. This CDR3 is 11 amino acids long. V was clipped by 3 bases and J by 3 bases, with 3 bases between them. The CDR3 sequence: CASSSYTEAFF. CDR3 coding DNA: TGTGCCAGCAGCTCCTACACTGAAGCTTTCTTT.

The V and J genes are TRBV10-2 and TRBJ2-2; tentatively, D is TRBD1 (6 bases). CDR1 is WSHSY and CDR2 is SAAADI in the germline V gene. This CDR3 is 15 amino acids long. The V gene lost 3 bases and the J gene lost 5 bases, with 13 bases spanning the gap. The DNA of the CDR3 is TGCGCCAGCAGTGAAGTACAGGGTGGGACCGGGGAGCTGTTTTTT. Amino acid sequence: CASSEVQGGTGELFF.

The gene calls are TRBV5-5 and TRBJ2-2; TRBD1 matches 8 bases. The CDR3 length is 17 residues. The J segment lost 5 bases and the V segment lost 3 bases, leaving 12 bases of the junction unmatched. Germline CDR1 SGHKS, CDR2 YYEKEE (reference sequence). The CDR3 reads CASSSLPATGGTGELFF. The CDR3 region has the DNA TGTGCCAGCAGCTCGCTACCCGCTACAGGGGGAACCGGGGAGCTGTTTTTT.

The V gene is TRBV5-1, the J gene TRBJ2-1, with 8 bases fitting TRBD1. CDR1 SGHRS and CDR2 YFSETQ come from the germline V gene. The CDR3 consists of 15 residues. The ends lost 0 bases at V and 3 bases at J; junction bases unmatched: 2. CDR3 sequence: CASSLAGQVYNEQFF. The CDR3 DNA reads as TGCGCCAGCAGCTTGGCGGGACAGGTCTACAATGAGCAGTTCTTC.

The chain has TRBV5-6 and TRBJ1-3; D is ambiguous. Trimming shortened V by 4 bases and J by 4 bases, and 12 bases separated the two germline ends. This CDR3 is 14 amino acids long. Germline CDR1 reads SGHDT; CDR2 reads YYEEEE. In nucleotides, the CDR3 is TGTGCCAGCAGCCCCCTAAGACCCGGAAACACCATATATTTT. Translated: CASSPLRPGNTIYF.

This chain links TRBV6-5 with TRBJ2-7; 7 nucleotides line up with TRBD1. The junction had 3 bases not matched to a gene; V was cut back by 4 bases and J by 9 bases. The CDR3 sequence is 11 residues long. The germline V gene has CDR1 MNHEY and CDR2 SVGAGI. In DNA form, the CDR3 reads TGTGCCAGCAGTTCAACAGGGGTGCAGTACTTC. Amino acid sequence: CASSSTGVQYF.

The chain combines TRBV27 with TRBJ2-3; TRBD2 aligns across 8 bases. The V gene end was trimmed by 2 bases and the J gene end by 8 bases; junction bases not matched to a gene: 12. The CDR3 length is 16 residues. CDR1 and CDR2 (germline): MNHEY, SMNVEV (reference sequence). The CDR3 DNA sequence: TGTGCCAGCAGTTTAGACGGGAGGGGTTTAAAGGGTACGCAGTATTTT. Translated, it gives CASSLDGRGLKGTQYF.

This chain connects TRBV28 to TRBJ1-2; 9 nucleotides line up with TRBD1. With V trimmed by 3 bases and J by 2 bases, 13 bases remained unmatched. Germline V gene sequence: CDR1 MDHEN, CDR2 SYDVKM. This CDR3 is 18 amino acids long. This CDR3 reads CASSFVTPPQGANYGYTF. Here the CDR3 DNA reads TGTGCCAGCAGTTTCGTCACCCCGCCACAGGGGGCGAACTATGGCTACACCTTC.

This clone was counted a single time. The chain has TRBV5-8 and TRBJ2-3, with D perhaps given as TRBD1 or TRBD2 (6 bases each). The CDR3 length is 14 residues. V lost 4 bases and J 4 bases, leaving 13 bases between the germline ends. Looked up from germline, CDR1 is SGHTS and CDR2 is YDEGEE. CDR3 in DNA: TGTGCCAGCAGCCTCCGGGGGCTTGCAGATACGCAGTATTTT. Amino acids: CASSLRGLADTQYF. Supplemented by reference TRBV5-8 and TRBJ2-3, the full variable domain reads EAGVTQSPTHLIKTRGQQATLRCSPISGHTSVYWYQQALGLGLQFLLWYDEGEERNRGNFPPRFSGRQFPNYSSELNVNALELEDSALYLCASSLRGLADTQYFGPGTRLTVL.

This clone was found a few times. The V gene is TRBV5-1, the J gene TRBJ2-1; 10 bases are a match to TRBD2. This CDR3 has 14 amino acids. With V trimmed by 2 bases and J by 8 bases, 4 bases remained unmatched. Looked up from germline, CDR1 is SGHRS and CDR2 is YFSETQ. The CDR3 nucleotides read TGCGCCAGCAGCTTCACTAGCGGGATGGATGAGCAGTTCTTC. It yields the protein CASSFTSGMDEQFF.

Only one count was recorded for this clone. The rearrangement uses TRBV9 and TRBJ1-2; tentative D call: TRBD1 (6 bases). The V end lost 3 bases, the J end lost 4 bases, and 13 bases lay between the germline ends. The CDR3 runs to 14 residues. In germline, CDR1 is SGDLS, CDR2 YYNGEE. The CDR3 DNA reads TGTGCCAGCAGCGCCCTGGGGGCCCTCTATGGCTACACCTTC. Its translation is CASSALGALYGYTF. Full variable domain (missing parts from reference TRBV9 and TRBJ1-2): DSGVTQTPKHLITATGQRVTLRCSPRSGDLSVYWYQQSLDQGLQFLIQYYNGEERAKGNILERFSAQQFPDLHSELNLSSLELGDSALYFCASSALGALYGYTFGSGTRLTVV.

CDR3 in DNA: TGTGCCAGCAGCTTATCTCGGCTCCGAGGGAATGAGCAGTTCTTC. Translating gives CASSLSRLRGNEQFF. This rearrangement joins TRBV7-9 to TRBJ2-1, with D maybe TRBD2 (5 bases). Germline V gene sequence: CDR1 SEHNR, CDR2 FQNEAQ (reference sequence). The CDR3 consists of 15 residues. V shed 2 bases and J shed 7 bases, with 15 bases lying between them.

This sequence joins TRBV7-2 and TRBJ2-5, with D maybe TRBD2 (6 bases). Germline V gives CDR1 SGHTA, CDR2 FQGNSA. The CDR3 has 14 amino acids. Trimming pared 1 base from V and 4 bases from J, leaving 10 bases between. The CDR3 sequence is CASSLGGLGETQYF. Written as DNA, the CDR3 is TGTGCCAGCAGCTTAGGGGGACTCGGAGAGACCCAGTACTTC.

The chain combines TRBV7-2 with TRBJ2-3; 7 positions match TRBD2. The CDR3 length is 15 residues. The trim removed 3 bases at V and 1 base at J, leaving 4 bases unmatched. The germline gives CDR1 SGHTA, CDR2 FQGNSA. In nucleotides, the CDR3 is TGTGCCAGCAGCTTCGGGGGGACCGGCACAGATACGCAGTATTTT. It translates to CASSFGGTGTDTQYF.

The chain is built from TRBV2 and TRBJ2-2; D is possibly TRBD2 (6 bases). CDR1 is SNHLY, CDR2 FYNNEI, per germline. V was clipped by 4 bases and J by 5 bases, with 8 bases between them. The CDR3 is 13 amino acids. The CDR3 coding sequence is TGTGCCAGCAGTGTGGAGGGGACCGGGGAGCTGTTTTTT. Its translation is CASSVEGTGELFF.